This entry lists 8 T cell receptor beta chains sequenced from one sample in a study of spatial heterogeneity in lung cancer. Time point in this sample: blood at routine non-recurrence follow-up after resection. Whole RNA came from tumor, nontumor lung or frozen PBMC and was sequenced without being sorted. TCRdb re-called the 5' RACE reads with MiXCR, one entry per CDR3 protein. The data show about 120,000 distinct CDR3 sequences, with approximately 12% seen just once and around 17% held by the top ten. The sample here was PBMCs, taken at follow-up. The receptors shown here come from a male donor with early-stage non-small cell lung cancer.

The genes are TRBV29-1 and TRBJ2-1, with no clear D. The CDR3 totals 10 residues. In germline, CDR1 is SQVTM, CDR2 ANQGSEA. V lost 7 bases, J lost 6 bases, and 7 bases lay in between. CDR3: CSATINEQFF. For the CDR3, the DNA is TGCAGCGCCACCATCAATGAGCAGTTCTTC.

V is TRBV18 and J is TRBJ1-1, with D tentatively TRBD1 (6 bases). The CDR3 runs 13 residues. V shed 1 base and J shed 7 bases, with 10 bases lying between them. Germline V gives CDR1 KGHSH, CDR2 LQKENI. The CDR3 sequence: CASSPQGGFEAFF. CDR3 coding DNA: TGTGCCAGCTCACCACAGGGGGGGTTTGAAGCTTTCTTT.

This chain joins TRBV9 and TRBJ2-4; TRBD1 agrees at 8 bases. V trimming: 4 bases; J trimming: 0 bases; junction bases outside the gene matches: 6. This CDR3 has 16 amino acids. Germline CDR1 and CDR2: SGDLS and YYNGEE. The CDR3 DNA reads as TGTGCCAGCAGCCCCCGACAGGGGCTAGCCAAAAACATTCAGTACTTC. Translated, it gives CASSPRQGLAKNIQYF.

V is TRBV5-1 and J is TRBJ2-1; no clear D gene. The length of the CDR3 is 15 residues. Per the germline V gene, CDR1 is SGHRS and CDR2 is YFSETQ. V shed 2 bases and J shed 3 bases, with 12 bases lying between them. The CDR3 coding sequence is TGCGCCAGCAGCTTTCCCTTCGACAACTACAATGAGCAGTTCTTC. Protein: CASSFPFDNYNEQFF.

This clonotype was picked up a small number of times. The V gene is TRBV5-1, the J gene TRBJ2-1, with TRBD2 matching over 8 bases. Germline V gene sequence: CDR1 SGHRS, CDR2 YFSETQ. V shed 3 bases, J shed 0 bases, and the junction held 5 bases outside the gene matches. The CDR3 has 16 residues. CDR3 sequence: CASSSSLAGSYNEQFF. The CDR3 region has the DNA TGCGCCAGCAGCTCCTCCCTAGCGGGCTCCTACAATGAGCAGTTCTTC.

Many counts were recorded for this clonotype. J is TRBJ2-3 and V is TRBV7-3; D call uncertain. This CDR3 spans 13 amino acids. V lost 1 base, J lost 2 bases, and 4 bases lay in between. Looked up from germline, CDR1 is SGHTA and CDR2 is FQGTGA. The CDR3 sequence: CASSLMPTDTQYF. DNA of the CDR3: TGTGCCAGCAGCTTAATGCCCACAGATACGCAGTATTTT. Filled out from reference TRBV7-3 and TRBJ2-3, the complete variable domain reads GAGVSQTPSNKVTEKGKYVELRCDPISGHTALYWYRQSLGQGPEFLIYFQGTGAADDSGLPNDRFFAVRPEGSVSTLKIQRTERGDSAVYLCASSLMPTDTQYFGPGTRLTVL.

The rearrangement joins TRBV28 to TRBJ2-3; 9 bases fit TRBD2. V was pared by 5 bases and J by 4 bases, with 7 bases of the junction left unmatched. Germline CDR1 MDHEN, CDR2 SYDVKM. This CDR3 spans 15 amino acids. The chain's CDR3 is CASSLSGGTSDTQYF. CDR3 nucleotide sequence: TGTGCCAGCAGTCTTAGCGGGGGTACCTCAGATACGCAGTATTTT.

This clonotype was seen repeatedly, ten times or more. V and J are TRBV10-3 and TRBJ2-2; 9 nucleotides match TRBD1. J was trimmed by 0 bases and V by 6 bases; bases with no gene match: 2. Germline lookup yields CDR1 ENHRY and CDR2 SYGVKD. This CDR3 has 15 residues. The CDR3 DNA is TGTGCCATCAGAACAGGGGGCTCGAACACCGGGGAGCTGTTTTTT. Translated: CAIRTGGSNTGELFF.